Sequencing of this TCR beta chain was carried out in a study of CD8 T cells in ankylosing spondylitis listed by TCRdb under 2017. With respect to the entire study: T cell receptor beta repertoires were profiled in healthy donors and ankylosing spondylitis patients so that disease-linked TCR variants could be found. Peripheral blood was sampled, and synovial fluid was also collected from ankylosing spondylitis patients. The whole study cohort included 85 to 120 healthy donors and over 20 ankylosing spondylitis patients. Points the paper makes about the study in general: In peripheral blood, the disease-linked clones were found at relatively low frequencies and had a CD8+ phenotype. According to the report, matched synovial fluid samples from ankylosing spondylitis patients were significantly enriched for the disease-linked clones. Blood from ankylosing spondylitis patients appeared to be characterized by a TCR beta motif made up of seven or eight highly homologous amino acid variants. Some of the motif variants had been reported before in the synovial fluid and blood of reactive arthritis patients, a finding that suggests common disease-initiation mechanisms.

Deletion took 0 bases off V and 2 bases off J, with a span of 11 bases between the germline ends. Including cysteine and phenylalanine, the CDR3 has 15 amino acids. Only the CDR3 part of the read is kept: 45 bases, read in frame from the first base. In the germline V gene (reference sequence), CDR1 corresponds to LNHNV and CDR2 to YYDKDF. For each ankylosing spondylitis patient, the synovial fluid sample was matched to a blood sample from that same patient. The reads were generated on an Illumina HiSeq 2500. Quantitative 5'-RACE with molecular barcodes was used to prepare TCR beta libraries. Under the source paper's analysis protocol: Disease-linked TCR variants were identified with a new computational method built on a probabilistic model of VDJ rearrangement. TCRdb handled the public reads itself, with Q25 trimming in fastp and clone calling in MiXCR, and kept productive beta chains. Merged by CDR3 protein, the rows form single entries marked with the most common genes and DNA. None of the V and J calls come from the authors' own analysis; TCRdb made them. For this sample the table gives around 100,000 distinct CDR3 sequences, of which approximately 25% were detected only once. In total, the top ten clones hold 9% to 15% of the sample.

Regarding this clonotype: Its antigen remains undetermined. The input lacks base qualities; no much larger clone sits a single base away.

This receptor was identified in a male donor with ankylosing spondylitis. Sequencing was carried out using synovial fluid, either unsorted or a sorted T cell fraction (not recorded which). The V gene is TRBV15 and the J gene is TRBJ2-7, and perhaps TRBD1 as D gene, on 6 matching bases. The encoded CDR3 is CATSRDTGQTYEQYF. In nucleotide form, the sequence is TGTGCCACCAGCAGAGATACAGGACAGACCTACGAGCAGTACTTC.